This T cell receptor beta chain was identified during a study of response to subunit inactivated influenza vaccine. Study-wide findings and caveats: It was the authors' suggestion that each seasonal influenza vaccination recruits few new T cells.

Comment on this clonotype: The antigen remains unidentified.

One entry per CDR3 protein results from TCRdb running MiXCR on the RT-PCR reads. The data hold about 780,000 distinct CDR3 sequences, with approximately 18% observed a single time. V lost 5 bases to trimming and J lost 5 bases; unmatched junction nucleotides: 2. Germline CDR1 is ENHRY and CDR2 is SYGVKD. The CDR3 has 13 amino acids. This clonotype originated in a man aged 50 or older who received an inactivated influenza vaccine. The genes are TRBV10-3 and TRBJ1-1; 10 nucleotides align to TRBD1. The specimen comprised PBMCs from blood, sampled approximately 5 days after vaccination. CDR3 loop: CAISPGQGTEAFF. DNA for the CDR3: TGTGCCATCAGTCCGGGACAGGGGACTGAAGCTTTCTTT.